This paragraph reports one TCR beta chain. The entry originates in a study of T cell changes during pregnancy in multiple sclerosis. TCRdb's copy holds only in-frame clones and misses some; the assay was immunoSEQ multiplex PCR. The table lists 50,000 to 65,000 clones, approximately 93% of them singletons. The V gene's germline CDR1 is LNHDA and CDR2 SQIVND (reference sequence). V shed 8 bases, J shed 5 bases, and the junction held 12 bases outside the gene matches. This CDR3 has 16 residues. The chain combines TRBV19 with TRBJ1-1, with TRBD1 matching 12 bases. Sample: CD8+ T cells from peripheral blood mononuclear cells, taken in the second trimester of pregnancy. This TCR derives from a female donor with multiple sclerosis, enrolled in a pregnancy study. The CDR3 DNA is TGTGCCAGTTCAGTCCGGGACAGGGGGCGAAGGACTGAAGCTTTCTTT. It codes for CASSVRDRGRRTEAFF.